A single sample is the source of the 8 T cell receptor beta chains below, sequenced in a study of cytotoxic CD8 clonotypes in ibrutinib-treated CLL (dated by TCRdb to the early 2020s). The meaning of the sample's time point label: 24 months on ibrutinib. The library was generated by the immunoSEQ multiplex PCR assay. TCRdb retrieved this table from immuneACCESS and kept in-frame rearrangements only. Not all clones are present; in checked studies, unresolved V genes account for under half, and no reason is known for the remainder. Here the sample has 65,000 to 80,000 clones; approximately 87% occur a single time. The ten most abundant clones make up about two fifths of the sample. Sequenced material: PBMCs, taken after 24 months of ibrutinib treatment. These receptors were obtained from a human donor with chronic lymphocytic leukemia.

The rearrangement joins TRBV13 to TRBJ2-1, with 11 bases identical to TRBD2. Losses at the gene ends were 4 bases for V and 7 bases for J; bases not matched to a gene: 9. Germline V gene lookup returns CDR1 PRHDT and CDR2 FYEKMQ (reference sequence). This CDR3 has 16 amino acids. The CDR3 DNA reads TGTGCCAGCAGCTCTGATACTAGCGGGAGTGGGAATGAGCAGTTCTTC. Amino acid sequence: CASSSDTSGSGNEQFF.

The chain carries TRBV28 and TRBJ1-5, with TRBD1 matching over 9 bases. Looked up from germline, CDR1 is MDHEN and CDR2 is SYDVKM. The CDR3 spans 16 residues. V shed 5 bases and J 7 bases; nucleotides not matched to a gene: 12. The CDR3 loop is CASSPPGQGGLQPQHF. In nucleotides, the CDR3 is TGTGCCAGCAGTCCACCGGGACAGGGAGGTCTCCAGCCCCAGCATTTT.

This sequence joins TRBV5-1 and TRBJ2-2; TRBD2 matches at 7 bases. The CDR3 covers 17 residues. Germline V CDR1 and CDR2: SGHRS, YFSETQ. Trimming removed 4 bases from V and 1 base from J; junction bases left unmatched: 10. The DNA for the CDR3 is TGCGCCAGCAGCCCAGTCGGGGCGGGGGAGAACACCGGGGAGCTGTTTTTT. Protein sequence: CASSPVGAGENTGELFF.

The chain has TRBV23-1 and TRBJ2-3, with D unresolved. TRBV23-1 is placed among ORFs of uncertain function. V was trimmed by 2 bases and J by 5 bases, leaving 2 bases between them. The CDR3 extends over 11 amino acids. The CDR3 DNA is TGCGCCAGCAGTCAAGGAGATACGCAGTATTTT. Protein product: CASSQGDTQYF.

The chain uses TRBV6-6 and TRBJ2-5; tentatively, D is TRBD1 (5 bases). V shed 0 bases and J shed 5 bases, with 10 bases lying between them. Germline loops: CDR1 MNHNY, CDR2 SVGAGI (reference sequence). CDR3 length: 14 residues. CDR3 region: CASSYSGDRETQYF. The DNA for the CDR3 is TGTGCCAGCAGTTACTCAGGGGATAGGGAGACCCAGTACTTC.

The rearrangement joins TRBV7-2 to TRBJ1-4, with D perhaps TRBD1 (5 bases). Deletions cut 0 bases from V and 7 bases from J, with 6 bases between. Germline values: CDR1 SGHTA, CDR2 FQGNSA. The CDR3 runs to 13 residues. CDR3 bases: TGTGCCAGCAGCTTAGCTAGGGGTGAAAAACTGTTTTTT. It codes for CASSLARGEKLFF. The whole variable domain, filled in from reference TRBV7-2 and TRBJ1-4, reads GAGVSQSPSNKVTEKGKDVELRCDPISGHTALYWYRQSLGQGLEFLIYFQGNSAPDKSGLPSDRFSAERTGGSVSTLTIQRTQQEDSAVYLCASSLARGEKLFFGSGTQLSVL.

The rearrangement uses TRBV7-9 and TRBJ2-1, with D perhaps TRBD2 (5 bases). CDR1 is SEHNR, CDR2 FQNEAQ, per germline (reference sequence). CDR3 size: 12 residues. V lost 5 bases and J lost 7, with 9 bases in between. DNA of the CDR3: TGTGCCAGCAGCACGGGGTCTAATGAGCAGTTCTTC. It specifies CASSTGSNEQFF.

The V gene is TRBV6-1, the J gene TRBJ2-3, with D perhaps being TRBD1 or TRBD2 (6 bases each). Trimming removed 6 bases from V and 3 bases from J, with 10 bases in between. The CDR3 contains 13 residues. CDR1 is MNHNS, CDR2 SASEGT, per germline. The CDR3: CASRGGGTDTQYF. Written as DNA, the CDR3 is TGTGCCAGCAGGGGGGGCGGGACAGATACGCAGTATTTT.